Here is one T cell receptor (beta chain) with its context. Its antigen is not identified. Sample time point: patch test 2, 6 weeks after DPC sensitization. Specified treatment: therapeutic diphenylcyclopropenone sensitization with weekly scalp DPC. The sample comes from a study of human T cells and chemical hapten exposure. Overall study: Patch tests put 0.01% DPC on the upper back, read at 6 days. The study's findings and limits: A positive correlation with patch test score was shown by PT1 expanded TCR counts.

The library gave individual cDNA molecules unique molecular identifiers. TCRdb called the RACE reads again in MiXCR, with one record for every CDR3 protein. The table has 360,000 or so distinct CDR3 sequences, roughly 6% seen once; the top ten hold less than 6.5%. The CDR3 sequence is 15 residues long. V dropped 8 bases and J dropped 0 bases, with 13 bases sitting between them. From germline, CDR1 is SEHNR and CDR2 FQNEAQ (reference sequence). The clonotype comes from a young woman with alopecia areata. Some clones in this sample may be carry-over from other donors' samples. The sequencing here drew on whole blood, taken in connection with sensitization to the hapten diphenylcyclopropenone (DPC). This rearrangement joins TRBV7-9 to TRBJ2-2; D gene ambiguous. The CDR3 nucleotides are TGTGCCAGCCTGGACGGAAAATCGAACACCGGGGAGCTGTTTTTT. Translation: CASLDGKSNTGELFF.